The next 21 T cell receptor beta chains were all read from a single sample in a study of cytomegalovirus exposure and HLA in healthy donors. Researchers ran the PCR with 60 Vbeta and 13 Jbeta primers. The table came from immunoSEQ multiplex PCR; TCRdb's copy has only in-frame clones and leaves some out. The sample holds tens of thousands of clones, approximately 78% seen once. Sample: PBMCs. The origin of the receptors is a female donor in good health and CMV-seronegative.

The chain carries TRBV7-8 and TRBJ1-5, with D tentatively TRBD1 (6 bases). The germline V gene has CDR1 SGHVS and CDR2 FQNEAQ. Trimming removed 1 base from V and 1 base from J, with 11 bases in between. The CDR3 has 16 residues. This CDR3 reads CASSLDRVGSNQPQHF. The DNA for the CDR3 is TGTGCCAGCAGCTTAGACAGGGTTGGGAGCAATCAGCCCCAGCATTTT. The entire variable domain, with the rest obtained from reference TRBV7-8 and TRBJ1-5, is as follows: GAGVSQSPRYKVAKRGQDVALRCDPISGHVSLFWYQQALGQGPEFLTYFQNEAQLDKSGLPSDRFFAERPEGSVSTLKIQRTQQEDSAVYLCASSLDRVGSNQPQHFGDGTRLSIL.

V usage is TRBV18 and J usage is TRBJ1-4, with D hard to call. Germline values: CDR1 KGHSH, CDR2 LQKENI. V dropped 2 bases and J dropped 3 bases, with 10 bases sitting between them. This CDR3 is built from 15 residues. CDR3 nucleotides: TGTGCCAGCTCACCAACGAGGGCACCTAATGAAAAACTGTTTTTT. Translation gives CASSPTRAPNEKLFF.

The chain has TRBV6-5 and TRBJ2-3; 7 nucleotides agree with TRBD1. This CDR3 comprises 16 residues. The germline gives CDR1 MNHEY, CDR2 SVGAGI. Trimming removed 2 bases from V and 7 bases from J; junction bases left unmatched: 12. CDR3 sequence (DNA): TGTGCCAGCAGTTACATACAGACAGGGCCCAGGAATACGCAGTATTTT. It is translated as CASSYIQTGPRNTQYF.

This sequence joins TRBV5-1 and TRBJ2-2, with D tentatively TRBD1 (5 bases). The CDR3 spans 14 residues. V dropped 0 bases and J dropped 7 bases, with 10 bases sitting between them. The germline CDR1 and CDR2 sequences are SGHRS and YFSETQ. The CDR3 nucleotides read TGCGCCAGCAGCTTGGTATCGCAGGGCGGGGAGCTGTTTTTT. This codes for CASSLVSQGGELFF.

This sequence joins TRBV7-2 and TRBJ2-2, with D tentatively TRBD1 (5 bases). There are 14 residues in the CDR3. Germline lookup yields CDR1 SGHTA and CDR2 FQGNSA. V lost 1 base and J lost 3, with 6 bases in between. CDR3 residues: CASSLEGYTGELFF. The CDR3, as DNA: TGTGCCAGCAGCTTAGAGGGGTACACCGGGGAGCTGTTTTTT.

This chain uses TRBV9 with TRBJ1-2; TRBD1 matches at 9 bases. The V segment lost 3 bases and the J segment 4 bases; nucleotides outside the gene matches: 4. The germline gives CDR1 SGDLS, CDR2 YYNGEE. The CDR3 is 14 residues long. The CDR3 spells CASSGGQGLYGYTF. CDR3 bases: TGTGCCAGCAGCGGAGGACAGGGGCTCTATGGCTACACCTTC.

The chain joins TRBV7-9 to TRBJ1-2; tentatively, D is TRBD1 (6 bases). This CDR3 comprises 15 residues. The V gene lost 5 bases and the J gene lost 3 bases, with 16 bases spanning the gap. Germline lookup yields CDR1 SEHNR and CDR2 FQNEAQ (reference sequence). This CDR3 reads CASSAGVSTYYGYTF. Here the CDR3 DNA reads TGTGCCAGCAGCGCAGGGGTTTCAACCTACTATGGCTACACCTTC.

With regard to this clone: One junction end does not reproduce the germline sequence, and a read error may be involved. This chain joins TRBV7-7 and TRBJ1-4; 9 bases match TRBD1. The CDR3 is 13 residues long. Germline-derived CDR1 and CDR2 are SSHAT and FNYEAQ (reference sequence). CDR3 in DNA: TGTGCTAGCAGCTCGGACAGGGGAGAAAAACTGTTTTTT. It is translated as CASSSDRGEKLFF.

The chain combines TRBV13 with TRBJ2-7, with 9 bases lining up with TRBD1. Germline assignment: CDR1 PRHDT and CDR2 FYEKMQ (reference sequence). CDR3 length: 14 residues. The V segment lost 1 base and the J segment 3 bases; nucleotides outside the gene matches: 1. As DNA, the CDR3 is TGTGCCAGCAGCTTAGCGGGACAGGGCTACGAGCAGTACTTC. Translating gives CASSLAGQGYEQYF.

The chain has TRBV4-3 and TRBJ2-1; 9 bases agree with TRBD1. The germline V gene has CDR1 LGHNA and CDR2 YSLEER. The CDR3 runs to 15 residues. The trim removed 3 bases at V and 7 bases at J, leaving 7 bases unmatched. The CDR3 spells CASSQNGQGRNEQFF. The CDR3 DNA follows: TGCGCCAGCAGCCAGAATGGACAGGGGCGGAATGAGCAGTTCTTC.

The rearrangement links TRBV10-1 to TRBJ2-7, with no clear D. Germline V gene data show CDR1 as WNHNN and CDR2 as SYGVQD (reference sequence). Trimming cost V 6 bases and J 6 bases, with 3 bases left between them. The CDR3 spans 9 residues. CDR3 in amino acids: CASSGEQYF. DNA for the CDR3: TGCGCCAGCAGCGGCGAGCAGTACTTC.

The rearrangement uses TRBV11-2 and TRBJ1-3; D remains unclear. The CDR3 is 15 residues long. The germline V and J ends were trimmed by 2 bases and 0 bases, with 8 bases remaining between them. The germline gives CDR1 SGHAT, CDR2 FQNNGV. CDR3 bases: TGTGCCAGCAGCTTACGGGGAAACTCTGGAAACACCATATATTTT. Translated, it gives CASSLRGNSGNTIYF.

This chain connects TRBV6-5 to TRBJ1-1, with a possible D match to TRBD1 (5 bases). V was shortened by 2 bases and J by 5 bases, with 9 bases between the two germline ends. The CDR3 spans 13 residues. Germline CDR1 MNHEY, CDR2 SVGAGI. DNA for the CDR3: TGTGCCAGCAGTTACGCGGGGGGTACTGAAGCTTTCTTT. Protein: CASSYAGGTEAFF.

This chain connects TRBV18 to TRBJ2-7; 7 bases match TRBD1. In germline, CDR1 is KGHSH, CDR2 LQKENI. The CDR3 sequence is 16 residues long. V was pared by 4 bases and J by 0 bases, with 9 bases of the junction left unmatched. Written as DNA, the CDR3 is TGTGCCAGCTCACTCTACAGGGGACGGAACTCCTACGAGCAGTACTTC. Protein sequence: CASSLYRGRNSYEQYF.

The chain recombines TRBV10-3 with TRBJ1-5; 8 nucleotides agree with TRBD1. CDR1 is ENHRY and CDR2 is SYGVKD in the germline V gene. V shed 7 bases, J shed 7 bases, and the junction held 6 bases outside the gene matches. There are 13 residues in the CDR3. Written as DNA, the CDR3 is TGTGCCATCACTACGGACAGGGAACAGCCCCAGCATTTT. Protein: CAITTDREQPQHF.

This clone came up a few times. The chain combines TRBV4-1 with TRBJ2-5; TRBD1 might be the D (6 bases). Trimming stripped 3 bases from V and 0 bases from J, with 8 bases between. Germline V CDR1 and CDR2: MGHRA, YSYEKL. The CDR3 has 14 amino acids. The CDR3 loop reads CASSQRGYQETQYF. CDR3 coding DNA: TGCGCCAGCAGCCAGAGGGGGTACCAAGAGACCCAGTACTTC.

The rearrangement links TRBV7-2 to TRBJ1-5; the match to TRBD1 covers 9 bases. The CDR3 loop spans 18 amino acids. The trim removed 2 bases at V and 0 bases at J, leaving 8 bases unmatched. CDR1 SGHTA and CDR2 FQGNSA come from the germline V gene. CDR3 DNA sequence: TGTGCCAGCAGCTTAACCGGGACAGGGCAGATTAGCAATCAGCCCCAGCATTTT. Translated, it gives CASSLTGTGQISNQPQHF. The full variable domain, in which reference TRBV7-2 and TRBJ1-5 provide the parts outside the CDR3, is GAGVSQSPSNKVTEKGKDVELRCDPISGHTALYWYRQSLGQGLEFLIYFQGNSAPDKSGLPSDRFSAERTGGSVSTLTIQRTQQEDSAVYLCASSLTGTGQISNQPQHFGDGTRLSIL.

V usage is TRBV2 and J usage is TRBJ2-7, with TRBD2 as a possible D gene (6 bases). V shed 6 bases and J shed 3 bases, with 15 bases lying between them. The CDR3 runs 14 residues. CDR1 SNHLY and CDR2 FYNNEI come from the germline V gene. CDR3 loop: CASSAAGQIYEQYF. CDR3 DNA: TGTGCCAGCAGCGCGGCGGGGCAGATCTACGAGCAGTACTTC.

The J gene is TRBJ2-1, the V gene TRBV2; D perhaps matches TRBD2 (6 bases). Germline lookup yields CDR1 SNHLY and CDR2 FYNNEI. V was cut by 2 bases and J by 4 bases, with 12 bases left in between. The CDR3 is made up of 15 amino acids. This CDR3 reads CASSEWGGAYNEQFF. DNA of the CDR3: TGTGCCAGCAGTGAATGGGGCGGGGCTTACAATGAGCAGTTCTTC. Combining the CDR3 with reference TRBV2 and TRBJ2-1 gives the whole variable domain EPEVTQTPSHQVTQMGQEVILRCVPISNHLYFYWYRQILGQKVEFLVSFYNNEISEKSEIFDDQFSVERPDGSNFTLKIRSTKLEDSAMYFCASSEWGGAYNEQFFGPGTRLTVL.

The chain couples TRBV5-1 to TRBJ1-2; D may be TRBD1 (5 bases). Germline assignment: CDR1 SGHRS and CDR2 YFSETQ. V was shortened by 2 bases and J by 8 bases, with 16 bases between the two germline ends. The CDR3 length is 14 residues. The CDR3 loop reads CASSLEIGGDGYTF. Here the CDR3 DNA reads TGCGCCAGCAGCTTAGAGATCGGGGGAGACGGCTACACCTTC.

The V call is TRBV2, the J call TRBJ1-2; 8 bases line up with TRBD1. The CDR3 has 14 residues. V shed 5 bases, J shed 1 base, and the junction held 3 bases outside the gene matches. Per the germline V gene, CDR1 is SNHLY and CDR2 is FYNNEI. In nucleotides, the CDR3 is TGTGCCAGCAGTACGACAGGGGTTAACTATGGCTACACCTTC. This sequence encodes CASSTTGVNYGYTF.